Listed here are 14 T cell receptor beta chains from one sample, sequenced in a study of T cells after yellow fever vaccination. TCRdb ran MiXCR on the 5' RACE reads and lists one entry per CDR3 protein. The table records 300,000 to 400,000 distinct CDR3 sequences, 3.5% to 4.5% of them present only once. The sample here was PBMCs, taken 5 days after the yellow fever booster vaccination. The receptor set was obtained from a man aged 18 to 30 who received the YFV17D yellow fever vaccine.

The V call is TRBV5-6, the J call TRBJ2-4; the D gene is possibly TRBD1 (5 bases). Germline V gene data show CDR1 as SGHDT and CDR2 as YYEEEE. The CDR3 spans 12 residues. Deletions cut 4 bases from V and 6 bases from J, with 8 bases between. The CDR3 DNA reads as TGTGCCAGCAGCCACAGGTCAAACATTCAGTACTTC. Protein product: CASSHRSNIQYF.

This clonotype occurred many times. The chain couples TRBV6-5 to TRBJ2-1, with D possibly TRBD2 on 5 matching bases. The V gene's germline CDR1 is MNHEY and CDR2 SVGAGI. V was pared by 6 bases and J by 7 bases, with 13 bases between. This CDR3 contains 13 residues. This chain's CDR3 is CASRSARGNEQFF. The DNA for the CDR3 is TGTGCCAGCAGGTCCGCCCGAGGGAATGAGCAGTTCTTC.

This rearrangement joins TRBV6-5 to TRBJ1-2; the D gene is possibly TRBD1 (6 bases). V shed 0 bases and J shed 4 bases, with 15 bases lying between them. The CDR3 contains 16 residues. Germline lookup yields CDR1 MNHEY and CDR2 SVGAGI. Here the CDR3 DNA reads TGTGCCAGCAGTTACTCGAAAATCGGGGGCGGCTATGGCTACACCTTC. It encodes CASSYSKIGGGYGYTF.

The V call is TRBV4-3, the J call TRBJ2-1; D unresolved. Germline CDR1 and CDR2: LGHNA and YSLEER. V dropped 0 bases and J dropped 2 bases, with 8 bases sitting between them. The CDR3 is made up of 15 amino acids. The CDR3 region has the DNA TGCGCCAGCAGCCAAGATCTGGGCACCTACAATGAGCAGTTCTTC. Its translation is CASSQDLGTYNEQFF.

This clonotype appeared a few times. The rearrangement uses TRBV7-2 and TRBJ1-5; 7 bases are shared with TRBD1. Trimming took 4 bases from V and 4 from J; bases not matched to a gene: 7. This CDR3 has 15 amino acids. Germline lookup yields CDR1 SGHTA and CDR2 FQGNSA. The CDR3 sequence is CASSYGQARNQPQHF. The CDR3 nucleotides are TGTGCCAGCAGCTACGGACAGGCCCGAAATCAGCCCCAGCATTTT.

This sequence joins TRBV11-2 and TRBJ2-5; TRBD1 agrees at 10 bases. With V trimmed by 3 bases and J by 5 bases, 9 bases remained unmatched. Looked up from germline, CDR1 is SGHAT and CDR2 is FQNNGV. The CDR3 runs to 16 residues. The CDR3 here is CASSFLLRGQGETQYF. The CDR3 region has the DNA TGTGCCAGCAGCTTTCTCCTCAGGGGACAGGGGGAGACCCAGTACTTC. The whole variable domain, filled in from reference TRBV11-2 and TRBJ2-5, reads EAGVAQSPRYKIIEKRQSVAFWCNPISGHATLYWYQQILGQGPKLLIQFQNNGVVDDSQLPKDRFSAERLKGVDSTLKIQPAKLEDSAVYLCASSFLLRGQGETQYFGPGTRLLVL.

This clonotype has a handful of counts. V usage is TRBV27 and J usage is TRBJ2-1; 8 nucleotides match TRBD2. The germline V gene has CDR1 MNHEY and CDR2 SMNVEV (reference sequence). The CDR3 is 13 amino acids. J lost 10 bases, V lost 5 bases, and 7 bases had no gene match. The CDR3 nucleotides are TGTGCCAGCAGTCCCGGGGGGGCCCGGGAGCAGTTCTTC. Amino acids: CASSPGGAREQFF.

A few counts support this clonotype. This chain uses TRBV28 with TRBJ2-3; 7 nucleotides agree with TRBD1. After removal of 2 bases from V and 5 bases from J, the junction contained 13 bases not matched to a gene. CDR1 MDHEN and CDR2 SYDVKM come from the germline V gene. This CDR3 is 17 amino acids long. CDR3 nucleotide sequence: TGTGCCAGCAGTTTAAGGGCTCCGGGAAGGACAGGAGATACGCAGTATTTT. Translating gives CASSLRAPGRTGDTQYF.

This clonotype was counted many times. The V call is TRBV7-2, the J call TRBJ2-3; D is possibly TRBD1 (5 bases). Per the germline V gene, CDR1 is SGHTA and CDR2 is FQGNSA. Trimming removed 5 bases at V and 2 bases at J, with 11 bases between. This CDR3 is built from 14 residues. CDR3 nucleotide sequence: TGTGCCAGCAGCCCAAGACAGTCCACAGATACGCAGTATTTT. Encoded protein: CASSPRQSTDTQYF. The full variable domain, in which reference TRBV7-2 and TRBJ2-3 provide the parts outside the CDR3, is GAGVSQSPSNKVTEKGKDVELRCDPISGHTALYWYRQSLGQGLEFLIYFQGNSAPDKSGLPSDRFSAERTGGSVSTLTIQRTQQEDSAVYLCASSPRQSTDTQYFGPGTRLTVL.

The J gene is TRBJ2-7, the V gene TRBV7-9, with 7 bases that match TRBD1. Trimming cost V 7 bases and J 2 bases; bases outside gene matches: 8. Germline CDR1 is SEHNR and CDR2 is FQNEAQ (reference sequence). This CDR3 has 14 residues. CDR3 amino acids: CASTQGQTPYEQYF. The CDR3 DNA reads TGTGCCAGCACCCAGGGACAGACCCCCTACGAGCAGTACTTC.

The table lists this clonotype with many counts. V usage is TRBV4-1 and J usage is TRBJ2-7; no reliable D call. This CDR3 contains 14 residues. Germline CDR1 and CDR2: MGHRA and YSYEKL. V was cut by 4 bases and J by 4 bases, with 14 bases left in between. CDR3 coding DNA: TGCGCCAGCAGCCCCTCGGCGGCGCGATACGAGCAGTACTTC. Its translation is CASSPSAARYEQYF.

In its sample, this clonotype was seen many times. The genes are TRBV7-3 and TRBJ2-1; TRBD1 matches 7 bases. CDR1 is SGHTA, CDR2 FQGTGA, per germline. The CDR3 spans 12 residues. Germline trimming cut 5 bases from V and 7 bases from J; bases unmatched to any gene: 2. The CDR3 reads CASSQQGNEQFF. DNA for the CDR3: TGTGCCAGCAGCCAACAGGGGAATGAGCAGTTCTTC.

This chain joins TRBV25-1 and TRBJ2-5; 8 bases fit TRBD1. The trim removed 8 bases at V and 3 bases at J, leaving 11 bases unmatched. From germline, CDR1 is MGHDK and CDR2 SYGVNS. The CDR3 is 15 residues long. The CDR3 DNA sequence: TGTGCCAGCCGATCCGGAGGGACAGGAAAAGAGACCCAGTACTTC. Translating it yields CASRSGGTGKETQYF.

The V and J genes are TRBV11-2 and TRBJ2-2, with 8 positions matching TRBD2. The CDR3 extends over 18 amino acids. Germline-derived CDR1 and CDR2 are SGHAT and FQNNGV. The trim removed 2 bases at V and 1 base at J, leaving 9 bases unmatched. The CDR3 loop is CASSLRVVLAGNTGELFF. The CDR3 DNA is TGTGCCAGCAGCTTACGAGTCGTCCTAGCGGGGAACACCGGGGAGCTGTTTTTT.